These T cell receptor beta chains were read from a single sample in a study of cytomegalovirus exposure and HLA in healthy donors. Sequencing was performed with immunoSEQ multiplex PCR; in TCRdb, only in-frame clones are kept and a portion is missing. In the table there are roughly 86,000 clones, about 96% of which are singletons. The specimen sequenced was PBMCs. The origin of the receptors is a man between 18 and 35 years old in good health and CMV-seropositive. The CDR3 runs from the conserved cysteine through the conserved F or W. Each record gives: clone size, J gene, V gene, D gene, CDR3 DNA, CDR3 protein. D genes are given only for firm matches. Clone size appears in some rows only: once, few, many, or a class for an expanded clone.

clone size: .
J gene: TRBJ2-7
V gene: TRBV11-2
D gene: TRBD2
CDR3 DNA: TGTGCCAGCAGCCACACACCGACTAGCGGGGTCAACGAGCAGTACTTC
CDR3 protein: CASSHTPTSGVNEQYF

clone size: .
J gene: TRBJ2-1
V gene: TRBV11-2
D gene: .
CDR3 DNA: TGTGCCAGCAGCTTTAGGGGCTCCTACAATGAGCAGTTCTTC
CDR3 protein: CASSFRGSYNEQFF

clone size: .
J gene: TRBJ1-4
V gene: TRBV5-1
D gene: .
CDR3 DNA: TGCGCCAGCAGCCTCGGGACATTGAATGAAAAACTGTTTTTT
CDR3 protein: CASSLGTLNEKLFF

clone size: .
J gene: TRBJ2-7
V gene: TRBV9
D gene: TRBD2
CDR3 DNA: TGTGCCAGCAGCGTAGGGGCAGGGACTACCTACGAGCAGTACTTC
CDR3 protein: CASSVGAGTTYEQYF

clone size: .
J gene: TRBJ1-5
V gene: TRBV27
D gene: .
CDR3 DNA: TGTGCCAGCAGTTTAACCGGGCAGCCCCAGCATTTT
CDR3 protein: CASSLTGQPQHF

clone size: .
J gene: TRBJ2-1
V gene: TRBV29-1
D gene: TRBD2
CDR3 DNA: TGCAGCGTCCCGACGGGATTAGCGGGCAACAATGAGCAGTTCTTC
CDR3 protein: CSVPTGLAGNNEQFF

clone size: .
J gene: TRBJ2-7
V gene: TRBV23-1
D gene: .
CDR3 DNA: TGCGCCAGCAGTCAATCCCTAACTACCCGGAAAGACGAGCAGTACTTC
CDR3 protein: CASSQSLTTRKDEQYF

clone size: .
J gene: TRBJ2-2
V gene: TRBV28
D gene: .
CDR3 DNA: TGTGCCAGCAGTTCCCAGAACACCGGGGAGCTGTTTTTT
CDR3 protein: CASSSQNTGELFF

clone size: .
J gene: TRBJ2-5
V gene: TRBV7-8
D gene: TRBD2
CDR3 DNA: TGTGCCAGCAGCCCGGGAGGGGCCGAGGAGACCCAGTACTTC
CDR3 protein: CASSPGGAEETQYF

clone size: .
J gene: TRBJ2-7
V gene: TRBV7-7
D gene: TRBD2
CDR3 DNA: TGTGCTAGCAGCCGGGGGGAGGACCTAGAATTCTACGAGCAGTACTTC
CDR3 protein: CASSRGEDLEFYEQYF

clone size: .
J gene: TRBJ1-5
V gene: TRBV6-5
D gene: TRBD1
CDR3 DNA: TGTGCCAGCAGTCCGGGACAGGCATCTCAGCCCCAGCATTTT
CDR3 protein: CASSPGQASQPQHF

clone size: once
J gene: TRBJ2-3
V gene: TRBV6-1
D gene: .
CDR3 DNA: TGTGCCAGCAGTGCCCGACTAGGTGGTTGGACAGATACGCAGTATTTT
CDR3 protein: CASSARLGGWTDTQYF

clone size: .
J gene: TRBJ2-4
V gene: TRBV4-1
D gene: .
CDR3 DNA: TGCGCCAGCAGCCAAGGAACGGGAGCGGGGACACTAGCCAAAAACATTCAGTACTTC
CDR3 protein: CASSQGTGAGTLAKNIQYF

clone size: .
J gene: TRBJ1-1
V gene: TRBV20-1
D gene: .
CDR3 DNA: TGCGGTGGTATCTTCGCTGAAGCTTTCTTT
CDR3 protein: CGGIFAEAFF

clone size: .
J gene: TRBJ2-7
V gene: TRBV5-1
D gene: .
CDR3 DNA: TGCGCCAGCTTTGGTGCAGACTACGAGCAGTACTTC
CDR3 protein: CASFGADYEQYF

clone size: .
J gene: TRBJ1-1
V gene: TRBV25-1
D gene: .
CDR3 DNA: TGTGCCAGCACGCGGTCCAGGAACACTGAAGCTTTCTTT
CDR3 protein: CASTRSRNTEAFF

clone size: .
J gene: TRBJ2-1
V gene: TRBV11-2
D gene: TRBD2
CDR3 DNA: TGTGCCAGCAGCCCCGGGACTAGCGGCGAGGAGCAGTTCTTC
CDR3 protein: CASSPGTSGEEQFF

clone size: .
J gene: TRBJ1-2
V gene: TRBV27
D gene: TRBD1
CDR3 DNA: TGTGCCAGCAGTAACTCCGGGACAGGGAGACGTGGCTACACCTTC
CDR3 protein: CASSNSGTGRRGYTF

clone size: .
J gene: TRBJ2-7
V gene: TRBV10-1
D gene: .
CDR3 DNA: TGCGCCAGCTCAAGGAGGGACCAGAGCTCCTACGAGCAGTACTTC
CDR3 protein: CASSRRDQSSYEQYF

clone size: once
J gene: TRBJ2-1
V gene: TRBV11-3
D gene: .
CDR3 DNA: TGTGCCAGCAGCTTAGTCCGCTCCTACAATGAGCAGTTCTTC
CDR3 protein: CASSLVRSYNEQFF

clone size: .
J gene: TRBJ2-2
V gene: TRBV9
D gene: TRBD2
CDR3 DNA: TGTGCCAGCAGCGTAGCTACGGGGTCAGAGCGGGAGTGGAACACCGGGGAGCTGTTTTTT
CDR3 protein: CASSVATGSEREWNTGELFF

clone size: .
J gene: TRBJ2-5
V gene: TRBV7-9
D gene: .
CDR3 DNA: TGTGCCAGCAGCTTAGGAGCTATTCAAGAGACCCAGTACTTC
CDR3 protein: CASSLGAIQETQYF

clone size: .
J gene: TRBJ2-3
V gene: TRBV7-9
D gene: TRBD2
CDR3 DNA: TGTGCCAGCAGCTCCTGGACTAGCGGGAGTGGAGATACGCAGTATTTT
CDR3 protein: CASSSWTSGSGDTQYF

clone size: .
J gene: TRBJ2-5
V gene: TRBV4-1
D gene: TRBD2
CDR3 DNA: TGCGCCAGCAGCCTATGGACTAGCGGGAGCCAAGAGACCCAGTACTTC
CDR3 protein: CASSLWTSGSQETQYF

clone size: .
J gene: TRBJ1-2
V gene: TRBV2
D gene: .
CDR3 DNA: TGTGCCAGCGGACGGGAACAGGGCTATGGCTACACCTTC
CDR3 protein: CASGREQGYGYTF